This T cell receptor (beta chain) is drawn from a study of post-analysis software for immune sequencing data. Trimming took off 5 bases at V and 3 bases at J, with 13 bases between the two ends. Germline CDR1 reads SGHAT; CDR2 reads FQDESV (reference sequence). The CDR3 covers 14 residues. The library was made from cDNA and included unique molecular identifiers. TCRdb reanalysed the PCR reads using MiXCR and keeps one entry per CDR3 protein. The repertoire holds about 380,000 distinct CDR3 sequences, with less than 40% as singletons. Findings and limits, study-wide: Comparison of patients with controls showed about 5 TRBV segments more frequent in patients, TRBV5-6, TRBV5-1 and TRBV20-1 among them. Batch-mates among the samples co-clustered strongly by F measure.

This clonotype was seen a handful of times. The antigen is undetermined. The chain joins TRBV11-1 to TRBJ2-5; D perhaps matches TRBD2 (5 bases). This sequence originates from a girl under 18 with multiple sclerosis. The sample comprised blood. The CDR3 DNA is TGTGCCAGCAGCCCATGGGCCGGGGAAGAGACCCAGTACTTC. This sequence encodes CASSPWAGEETQYF.